Detailed here is one T cell receptor beta chain. Antigen unknown. Only CD45RO-negative cells positively selected for CCR7 counted as naive CD8 cells, so terminally differentiated effector memory CD45RA+ cells were excluded. V was shortened by 2 bases and J by 7 bases, with 9 bases between the two germline ends. The CDR3 length is 13 residues. Germline assignment: CDR1 MNHEY and CDR2 SVGAGI. This sample was taken from a study of shared clonotypes between healthy human individuals. Findings and limits, study-wide: The four-donor shared clonotypes exceeded non-shared clonotypes in generation probability, with non-shared ones scoring lower. Shared clonotypes: approximately 4.5% naive CD4, roughly 3.8% naive CD8, under 2.5% memory CD4, under 0.5% memory CD8. The authors expected sequencing depth to affect clonotype sharing among donors.

In the study's own analysis: Filtering differed since immunoSEQ provided only junctions, with no quality scores. Assay: immunoSEQ multiplex PCR; the TCRdb copy retains only in-frame clones and omits some. D and trimming come from the DNA, and the V and J calls and clone size come from that table. Among around 2,000,000 clones listed, about 95% were seen once. The specimen sequenced was naive CD8+ T cells sorted from blood. This clonotype was sampled from a man between 18 and 29 years old in good health. The chain is built from TRBV6-5 and TRBJ2-1; D unclear. DNA of the CDR3: TGTGCCAGCAGTTACGGAAGAGAGAATGAGCAGTTCTTC. Translated: CASSYGRENEQFF.